This TCR beta chain was recorded in a study of beta chain features in type 1 diabetes. Regarding this clone: The antigen remains unidentified.

Reverse transcription of all isolated RNA meant that expressed TCRB transcripts were sequenced. TCRdb keeps only in-frame clones here, not all; method: immunoSEQ multiplex PCR. Of under 500,000 clones detected, roughly 30% appear once; the ten largest clones hold 0.05% to 0.07%. Study-level results: There was a possibility that cDNA sequencing over-represented cells with high TCR expression.

V lost 3 bases and J 5 bases, leaving 22 bases between the germline ends. Per the germline V gene, CDR1 is SGHTA and CDR2 is FQGTGA. The CDR3 contains 17 residues. About 110 mL of blood, on average, came from one heparinised draw per donor. Via the markers CD45RO/CCR7/CD25/CD127/CD95/CD27, stem cell-like memory, regulatory, central memory and naive CD4+ cells were sorted. Sequencing input: naive CD4+ T cells from blood. The chain is built from TRBV7-3 and TRBJ2-5; the D gene is possibly TRBD1 (5 bases). The TCR sequence derives from a man in his late teens or twenties in good health. This CDR3 is CASSLSPGPPRGETQYF. The CDR3 nucleotides read TGTGCCAGCAGCTTGTCTCCCGGGCCCCCAAGGGGTGAGACCCAGTACTTC. Supplemented by reference TRBV7-3 and TRBJ2-5, the full variable domain reads GAGVSQTPSNKVTEKGKYVELRCDPISGHTALYWYRQSLGQGPEFLIYFQGTGAADDSGLPNDRFFAVRPEGSVSTLKIQRTERGDSAVYLCASSLSPGPPRGETQYFGPGTRLLVL.